A single sample is the source of the 4 T cell receptor beta chains below, sequenced in a study of vaccination effects on CD4 cells after COVID-19. Their recognized antigens are unknown. Repertoires were generated with immunoSEQ multiplex PCR, while TCRdb's copy carries only in-frame clones and drops some. The sample comprises tens of thousands of clones, 60% to 80% of which are singletons, and 9.5% to 13% rests with the top ten. With the ViraFEST assay, the study expanded antigen-specific CD4+ T cells using viral peptide pools, then sequenced them. It was after approximately 11 days of culture that CD4+ T cells were isolated. According to the study, vaccine recipients showed no prior SARS-CoV-2 infection and negative nucleocapsid antibodies. Sequencing used CD4+ T cells from PBMCs cultured with HCoV-NL63 spike peptides, obtained before COVID-19 vaccination. Receptors were obtained from a human donor who received a COVID-19 vaccine.

The chain has TRBV3-1 (or the pseudogene TRBV3-2) and TRBJ2-3; D gene ambiguous. V was cut by 4 bases and J by 1 base, with 9 bases left in between. Germline CDR1 is LGHDT and CDR2 is YNNKEL (reference sequence). The CDR3 has 14 amino acids. The CDR3 loop is CASSLGSRTDTQYF. Here the CDR3 DNA reads TGTGCCAGCAGCCTAGGTTCGCGCACAGATACGCAGTATTTT.

In its sample, this clone was seen a few times. The V and J genes are TRBV2 and TRBJ1-1; maybe TRBD1 (6 bases). This CDR3 has 12 residues. Looked up from germline, CDR1 is SNHLY and CDR2 is FYNNEI. V shed 6 bases and J shed 5 bases, with 10 bases lying between them. The CDR3 loop reads CASSAGVTEAFF. CDR3 DNA sequence: TGTGCCAGCAGCGCAGGGGTTACTGAAGCTTTCTTT. Drawing the rest from reference TRBV2 and TRBJ1-1, the complete variable domain is EPEVTQTPSHQVTQMGQEVILRCVPISNHLYFYWYRQILGQKVEFLVSFYNNEISEKSEIFDDQFSVERPDGSNFTLKIRSTKLEDSAMYFCASSAGVTEAFFGQGTRLTVV.

V and J are TRBV7-9 and TRBJ2-1; 12 bases match TRBD2. The germline gives CDR1 SEHNR, CDR2 FQNEAQ (reference sequence). The CDR3 length is 15 residues. Losses at the gene ends were 3 bases for V and 9 bases for J; bases not matched to a gene: 6. The CDR3 DNA sequence: TGTGCCAGCAGCTTGGCTAGCGGGAGGGACGGTGAGCAGTTCTTC. This codes for CASSLASGRDGEQFF.

This clone has a handful of counts. In DNA, the CDR3 is TGTGCCAGCAGCCCTCCGATGATAAATCAGCCCCAGCATTTT. It codes for CASSPPMINQPQHF. The chain has TRBV28 and TRBJ1-5, with D unresolved. The CDR3 extends over 14 amino acids. CDR1 is MDHEN, CDR2 SYDVKM, per germline. Trimming took 6 bases from V and 4 from J, leaving 13 bases between them.